Below, one TCR beta chain is given with its context. The method was immunoSEQ multiplex PCR; TCRdb's version includes in-frame clones alone and lacks a portion of them. Among about 2.4 million clones, 80% to 95% were seen once, and the ten largest hold 0.36%. The data were obtained in a study of shared clonotypes between healthy human individuals. After removal of 6 bases from V and 3 bases from J, the junction contained 11 bases not matched to a gene. Looked up from germline, CDR1 is SGHRS and CDR2 is YFSETQ. The CDR3 extends over 15 amino acids. The sequencing input was naive CD4+ T cells from PBMCs. Subset defined: CD45RA+ positively selected. The sequence was obtained from a man between 18 and 29 years old in good health. Some clones in this sample may be carry-over from other donors' samples. The chain carries TRBV5-1 and TRBJ1-1; 7 positions match TRBD1. The DNA of the CDR3 is TGCGCCAGCAAGGGACAGCGGGGATCGGACACTGAAGCTTTCTTT. As protein: CASKGQRGSDTEAFF.